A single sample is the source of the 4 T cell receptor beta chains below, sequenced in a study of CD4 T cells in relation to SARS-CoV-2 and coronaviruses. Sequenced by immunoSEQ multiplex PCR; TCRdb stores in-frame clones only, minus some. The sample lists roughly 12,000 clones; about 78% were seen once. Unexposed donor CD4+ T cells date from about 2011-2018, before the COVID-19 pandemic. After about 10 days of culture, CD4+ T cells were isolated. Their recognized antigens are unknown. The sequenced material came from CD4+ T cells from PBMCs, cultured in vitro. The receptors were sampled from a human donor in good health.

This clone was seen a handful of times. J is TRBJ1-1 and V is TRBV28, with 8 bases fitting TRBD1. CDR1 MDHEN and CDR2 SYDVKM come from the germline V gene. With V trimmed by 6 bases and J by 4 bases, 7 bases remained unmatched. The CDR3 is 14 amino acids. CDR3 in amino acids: CASSPGDRPTEAFF. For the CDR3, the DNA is TGTGCCAGCAGCCCTGGGGACAGGCCCACTGAAGCTTTCTTT. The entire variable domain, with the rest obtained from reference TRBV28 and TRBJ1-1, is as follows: DVKVTQSSRYLVKRTGEKVFLECVQDMDHENMFWYRQDPGLGLRLIYFSYDVKMKEKGDIPEGYSVSREKKERFSLILESASTNQTSMYLCASSPGDRPTEAFFGQGTRLTVV.

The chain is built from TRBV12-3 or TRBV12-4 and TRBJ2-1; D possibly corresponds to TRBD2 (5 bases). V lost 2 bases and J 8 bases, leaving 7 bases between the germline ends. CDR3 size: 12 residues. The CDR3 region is CASSLNGDEQFF. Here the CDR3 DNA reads TGTGCCAGCAGTTTAAACGGGGATGAGCAGTTCTTC.

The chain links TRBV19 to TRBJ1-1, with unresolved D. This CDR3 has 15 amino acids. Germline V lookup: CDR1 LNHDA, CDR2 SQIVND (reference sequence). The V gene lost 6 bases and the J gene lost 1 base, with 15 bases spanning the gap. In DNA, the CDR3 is TGTGCCAGTAGCATATCGTGGACGGCGAACACTGAAGCTTTCTTT. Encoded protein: CASSISWTANTEAFF.

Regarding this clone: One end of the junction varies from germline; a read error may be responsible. CDR3 loop: CASTQGSLETQYF. CDR3 bases: TGTGCCAGCACCCAAGGGAGTTTGGAGACCCAGTACTTC. The gene calls are TRBV3-1 (or the pseudogene TRBV3-2) and TRBJ2-5; D is perhaps TRBD2 (5 bases). CDR1 is LGHDT and CDR2 is YNNKEL in the germline V gene (reference sequence). The CDR3 runs to 13 residues.